These 30 T cell receptor beta chains share one sample of origin, sequenced in a study of blood T cell repertoires in COVID-19 (dated by TCRdb to 2018 to 2021). Libraries were prepared through the immunoSEQ multiplex PCR assay. Imported from immuneACCESS, the table was reduced by TCRdb to in-frame sequences with V and J called. These copies leave out some clones; in studies compared against another copy, an unresolved V gene accounts for under half, and the cause of the remainder is not known. This sample gives 150,000 to 200,000 clones in total; about 90% of them show up just once. About 8.4% of the sample lies in the top ten. Sequencing was performed on PBMCs or T cells enriched from blood (not recorded which). These receptor sequences come from a woman younger than 35 who had recovered from COVID-19.

This chain links TRBV4-3 with TRBJ2-7, with 8 bases matching TRBD2. Looked up from germline, CDR1 is LGHNA and CDR2 is YSLEER. J lost 4 bases, V lost 3 bases, and 8 bases had no gene match. The CDR3 is 15 amino acids. CDR3 amino acids: CASSQGTRDLYEQYF. The DNA for the CDR3 is TGCGCCAGCAGCCAGGGGACTAGGGATCTTTACGAGCAGTACTTC.

This clone was detected once. V usage is TRBV4-1 and J usage is TRBJ1-4; possibly TRBD1 for D (5 bases). The CDR3 has 17 residues. Germline CDR1 MGHRA, CDR2 YSYEKL. V lost 0 bases, J lost 2 bases, and 13 bases lay in between. CDR3 amino acids: CASSQDLGRGTNEKLFF. The CDR3 nucleotides read TGCGCCAGCAGCCAAGATCTAGGCCGGGGGACTAATGAAAAACTGTTTTTT.

The chain uses TRBV2 and TRBJ1-1; TRBD1 might be the D (5 bases). Germline V CDR1 and CDR2: SNHLY, FYNNEI. V lost 1 base to trimming and J lost 4 bases, with 13 bases between them. The CDR3 totals 15 residues. This chain's CDR3 is CASSEVGGRVTEAFF. CDR3 sequence (DNA): TGTGCCAGCAGTGAAGTGGGGGGGAGGGTCACTGAAGCTTTCTTT.

This chain connects TRBV4-1 to TRBJ2-7; D may be TRBD1 (7 bases). This CDR3 has 18 amino acids. V dropped 4 bases and J dropped 0 bases, with 22 bases sitting between them. The germline gives CDR1 MGHRA, CDR2 YSYEKL. The CDR3 here is CASSRATQGGRSSYEQYF. CDR3 nucleotides: TGCGCCAGCAGCCGAGCGACCCAGGGGGGAAGGAGCTCCTACGAGCAGTACTTC.

The chain is built from TRBV5-1 and TRBJ2-5, with D possibly being TRBD1 (6 bases). Trimming shortened V by 0 bases and J by 2 bases, and 11 bases separated the two germline ends. The CDR3 loop spans 15 amino acids. CDR1 is SGHRS, CDR2 YFSETQ, per germline. The CDR3 coding sequence is TGCGCCAGCAGCTTGGGCCGGGACACTCAAGAGACCCAGTACTTC. Translated, it gives CASSLGRDTQETQYF.

The rearrangement uses TRBV5-1 and TRBJ2-6; no firm D call. Germline lookup yields CDR1 SGHRS and CDR2 YFSETQ. Trimming shortened V by 0 bases and J by 0 bases, and 7 bases separated the two germline ends. This CDR3 is built from 16 residues. The CDR3 DNA reads TGCGCCAGCAGCTTGGCCAGAAACTCTGGGGCCAACGTCCTGACTTTC. It codes for CASSLARNSGANVLTF. Together with reference TRBV5-1 and TRBJ2-6, the CDR3 gives the full variable domain: KAGVTQTPRYLIKTRGQQVTLSCSPISGHRSVSWYQQTPGQGLQFLFEYFSETQRNKGNFPGRFSGRQFSNSRSEMNVSTLELGDSALYLCASSLARNSGANVLTFGAGSRLTVL.

This clone was picked up one time. V is TRBV10-3 and J is TRBJ2-3; 13 bases are shared with TRBD2. V shed 6 bases and J 4 bases; nucleotides not matched to a gene: 7. Germline values: CDR1 ENHRY, CDR2 SYGVKD. This CDR3 contains 16 residues. The CDR3 DNA sequence: TGTGCCATCAGCCGATTGACTAGCGGGAGGTCAGATACGCAGTATTTT. Encoded protein: CAISRLTSGRSDTQYF.

This clone was observed once. This chain uses TRBV4-1 with TRBJ2-3; D is unresolved. Trimming shortened V by 0 bases and J by 0 bases, and 10 bases separated the two germline ends. In germline, CDR1 is MGHRA, CDR2 YSYEKL. The CDR3 extends over 16 amino acids. The CDR3 is CASSQDGTKSTDTQYF. As DNA, the CDR3 is TGCGCCAGCAGCCAAGATGGTACTAAAAGCACAGATACGCAGTATTTT.

V and J are TRBV28 and TRBJ1-1; D not resolved. V was shortened by 6 bases and J by 0 bases, with 23 bases between the two germline ends. There are 18 residues in the CDR3. From germline, CDR1 is MDHEN and CDR2 SYDVKM. The CDR3 is CASSAAGRIRGMNTEAFF. The CDR3 DNA sequence: TGTGCCAGCAGCGCCGCGGGCCGGATCCGAGGCATGAACACTGAAGCTTTCTTT.

This clone came up a few times. This chain joins TRBV5-8 and TRBJ1-1; 8 bases are shared with TRBD1. Germline loops: CDR1 SGHTS, CDR2 YDEGEE. V was pared by 0 bases and J by 5 bases, with 12 bases of the junction left unmatched. The CDR3 spans 17 residues. CDR3 nucleotide sequence: TGTGCCAGCAGCTTGGTGGGACAGGCTTTTTTGAGGACTGAAGCTTTCTTT. As protein: CASSLVGQAFLRTEAFF. Full variable domain (remainder filled in from reference TRBV5-8 and TRBJ1-1): EAGVTQSPTHLIKTRGQQATLRCSPISGHTSVYWYQQALGLGLQFLLWYDEGEERNRGNFPPRFSGRQFPNYSSELNVNALELEDSALYLCASSLVGQAFLRTEAFFGQGTRLTVV.

This clone was detected once. The rearrangement uses TRBV30 and TRBJ1-2; the match to TRBD1 covers 7 bases. The J segment lost 6 bases and the V segment lost 8 bases, leaving 12 bases of the junction unmatched. The CDR3 loop spans 13 amino acids. The V gene's germline CDR1 is GTSNPN and CDR2 SVGIG (reference sequence). CDR3 loop: CAQDQTGWNGYTF. As DNA, the CDR3 is TGTGCCCAAGACCAGACAGGGTGGAATGGCTACACCTTC. The variable domain in full, with the rest retrieved from reference TRBV30 and TRBJ1-2, is SQTIHQWPATLVQPVGSPLSLECTVEGTSNPNLYWYRQAAGRGLQLLFYSVGIGQISSEVPQNLSASRPQDRQFILSSKKLLLSDSGFYLCAQDQTGWNGYTFGSGTRLTVV.

This clone appeared once. The chain joins TRBV2 to TRBJ2-1; D is possibly TRBD1 (5 bases). V dropped 7 bases and J dropped 6 bases, with 10 bases sitting between them. The length of the CDR3 is 12 residues. Germline V lookup: CDR1 SNHLY, CDR2 FYNNEI. Here the CDR3 reads CASNQGINEQFF. The CDR3 nucleotides read TGTGCCAGCAATCAGGGTATCAATGAGCAGTTCTTC.

The chain uses TRBV30 and TRBJ2-3; D uncertain. There are 11 residues in the CDR3. Germline lookup yields CDR1 GTSNPN and CDR2 SVGIG (reference sequence). Trimming cost V 2 bases and J 4 bases, with 4 bases left between them. The DNA for the CDR3 is TGTGCCTGGAGTTCGGCAGATACGCAGTATTTT. It yields the protein CAWSSADTQYF.

The chain has TRBV28 and TRBJ1-2, with D unresolved. The V end was cut by 7 bases, the J end by 2 bases, with 20 bases between. There are 16 residues in the CDR3. Germline loops: CDR1 MDHEN, CDR2 SYDVKM. This CDR3 reads CASIDRDTWENYGYTF. CDR3 nucleotide sequence: TGTGCCAGCATCGATCGGGATACTTGGGAGAACTATGGCTACACCTTC.

The chain joins TRBV28 to TRBJ2-7, with TRBD1 as a possible D gene (5 bases). V was clipped by 4 bases and J by 0 bases, with 10 bases between them. Germline CDR1 MDHEN, CDR2 SYDVKM. This CDR3 is built from 14 residues. The DNA of the CDR3 is TGTGCCAGCAGTTGGGGCGGCAACTCCTACGAGCAGTACTTC. It is translated as CASSWGGNSYEQYF.

The chain employs TRBV28 and TRBJ2-5; 7 nucleotides match TRBD1. V lost 6 bases, J lost 5 bases, and 9 bases stayed unmatched. CDR3 length: 14 residues. CDR1 and CDR2 (germline): MDHEN, SYDVKM. DNA of the CDR3: TGTGCCAGCAGCACAACAGGGGTCTGGGAGACCCAGTACTTC. Protein sequence: CASSTTGVWETQYF.

V and J are TRBV5-4 and TRBJ2-3; possible D gene TRBD2, 5 bases. Germline-derived CDR1 and CDR2 are SGHNT and YYREEE (reference sequence). V was clipped by 0 bases and J by 8 bases, with 16 bases between them. This CDR3 has 15 residues. CDR3 loop: CASSLEGSSHATQYF. The CDR3 DNA sequence: TGTGCCAGCAGCTTGGAGGGCTCTAGCCACGCTACGCAGTATTTT.

The chain joins TRBV14 to TRBJ2-7; 11 positions match TRBD2. V trimming: 0 bases; J trimming: 4 bases; junction bases outside the gene matches: 14. This CDR3 is built from 19 residues. The germline V gene encodes CDR1 SGHDN and CDR2 FVKESK. CDR3 DNA sequence: TGTGCCAGCAGCCAAGATCAGGCTAGCGGGAGGCTGGCGGTGTACGAGCAGTACTTC. Its protein is CASSQDQASGRLAVYEQYF.

The J gene is TRBJ2-7, the V gene TRBV28, with TRBD1 matching over 9 bases. Unmatched junction bases numbered 7, after V lost 3 bases and J lost 4 bases. The germline V gene encodes CDR1 MDHEN and CDR2 SYDVKM. The CDR3 extends over 15 amino acids. The CDR3 loop is CASSLYGTGPYEQYF. DNA for the CDR3: TGTGCCAGCAGTTTGTATGGGACAGGGCCTTACGAGCAGTACTTC.

The rearrangement joins TRBV2 to TRBJ2-3, with 8 positions matching TRBD2. In germline, CDR1 is SNHLY, CDR2 FYNNEI. Losses at the gene ends were 0 bases for V and 2 bases for J; bases not matched to a gene: 7. The CDR3 sequence is 17 residues long. CDR3 residues: CASSEAQGLGTTDTQYF. The CDR3 DNA sequence: TGTGCCAGCAGTGAAGCGCAGGGACTAGGGACCACAGATACGCAGTATTTT.

CDR3 amino acids: CAWSIRGLEQYF. DNA of the CDR3: TGTGCCTGGAGTATCAGGGGCCTCGAGCAGTACTTC. This chain uses TRBV30 with TRBJ2-7, with a tentative D call TRBD1 (6 bases). Germline V gene lookup returns CDR1 GTSNPN and CDR2 SVGIG (reference sequence). Trimming stripped 2 bases from V and 6 bases from J, with 11 bases between. The CDR3 contains 12 residues.

V gene TRBV2 combines with J gene TRBJ2-1, with 7 positions matching TRBD1. CDR1 is SNHLY and CDR2 is FYNNEI in the germline V gene. Losses at the gene ends were 5 bases for V and 9 bases for J; bases not matched to a gene: 4. The CDR3 runs 12 residues. The CDR3 sequence is CASSRDSGEQFF. CDR3 nucleotide sequence: TGTGCCAGCAGTCGGGACAGTGGTGAGCAGTTCTTC.

The rearrangement links TRBV6-5 to TRBJ2-2; a possible D gene is TRBD2 (7 bases). CDR3 length: 14 residues. Germline V lookup: CDR1 MNHEY, CDR2 SVGAGI. The V gene lost 6 bases and the J gene lost 6 bases, with 14 bases spanning the gap. CDR3 protein: CASSPEGGPGELFF. CDR3 DNA sequence: TGTGCCAGCAGCCCAGAGGGGGGGCCCGGGGAGCTGTTTTTT.

The chain carries TRBV19 and TRBJ1-5; D is uncertain. Trimming pared 7 bases from V and 5 bases from J, leaving 15 bases between. The germline CDR1 and CDR2 sequences are LNHDA and SQIVND (reference sequence). The CDR3 length is 14 residues. DNA for the CDR3: TGTGCCAGTACTTCCATGCGGGAGGATCAGCCCCAGCATTTT. It is translated as CASTSMREDQPQHF.

The chain carries TRBV11-2 and TRBJ1-6, with 7 bases fitting TRBD1. The length of the CDR3 is 16 residues. V was pared by 7 bases and J by 10 bases, with 16 bases of the junction left unmatched. Germline V gene data show CDR1 as SGHAT and CDR2 as FQNNGV. Written as DNA, the CDR3 is TGTGCCAGCACTGCTTCGTCGACAGGGCCTGGGTCACCCCTCCACTTT. Protein: CASTASSTGPGSPLHF. The full variable domain, in which reference TRBV11-2 and TRBJ1-6 provide the parts outside the CDR3, is EAGVAQSPRYKIIEKRQSVAFWCNPISGHATLYWYQQILGQGPKLLIQFQNNGVVDDSQLPKDRFSAERLKGVDSTLKIQPAKLEDSAVYLCASTASSTGPGSPLHFGNGTRLTVT.

This rearrangement joins TRBV7-3 to TRBJ2-1; a possible D gene is TRBD1 (6 bases). CDR1 SGHTA and CDR2 FQGTGA come from the germline V gene. The CDR3 spans 11 residues. V lost 3 bases, J lost 11 bases, and 8 bases lay in between. The CDR3 bases are TGTGCCAGCAGCTTGGGGACACAGCAGTTCTTC. It codes for CASSLGTQQFF.

The chain carries TRBV28 and TRBJ1-4; possibly TRBD1 for D (6 bases). Trimming shortened V by 5 bases and J by 7 bases, and 17 bases separated the two germline ends. There are 15 residues in the CDR3. CDR1 and CDR2 from the germline V gene are MDHEN and SYDVKM. The DNA of the CDR3 is TGTGCCAGCAGTGTAACAGGGATAAATGGTGAAAAACTGTTTTTT. As protein: CASSVTGINGEKLFF.

This clone was recorded only once. The chain is built from TRBV18 and TRBJ1-3; D may be TRBD1 (6 bases). The V end was cut by 4 bases, the J end by 10 bases, with 11 bases between. The germline V gene has CDR1 KGHSH and CDR2 LQKENI. The CDR3 has 12 residues. The CDR3 DNA is TGTGCCAGCTCACTGCTACAGGGAACCATATATTTT. This translates into CASSLLQGTIYF.

The chain carries TRBV10-3 and TRBJ1-6, with TRBD1 identical over 10 bases. CDR3 length: 14 residues. The germline gives CDR1 ENHRY, CDR2 SYGVKD. V dropped 11 bases and J dropped 8; count of bases not matched to a gene: 9. CDR3 bases: TGTGCCTCATATTACGGGACAGGGGATTCACCCCTCCACTTT. Residues: CASYYGTGDSPLHF.

V and J are TRBV10-3 and TRBJ1-6, with D possibly matching TRBD1 (5 bases). The germline V gene has CDR1 ENHRY and CDR2 SYGVKD. The CDR3 sequence is 15 residues long. The V end was cut by 5 bases, the J end by 5 bases, with 13 bases between. In DNA form, the CDR3 reads TGTGCCATCAGTCAGGGAACTACGGATAATTCACCCCTCCACTTT. Translated, it gives CAISQGTTDNSPLHF.